The 15 T cell receptor beta chains presented below share a single source sample, sequenced in a study of vaccination and CD4 T cells after COVID-19. No cognate antigen is known for these TCRs. Documented treatment: roughly 10-day PBMC culture with coronavirus spike peptide pools or control peptides (ViraFEST assay). Sequencing of DNA taken from cultured CD4+ T cells relied on the Oncomine TCR Beta short-read assay. One entry per CDR3 protein, called by TCRdb with MiXCR from the PCR reads. The profile shows about 21,000 distinct CDR3 sequences, about 51% of them singletons. The sample comprised CD4+ T cells from blood, cultured in vitro. The receptors were sampled from a human donor who had recovered from COVID-19.

The chain combines TRBV6-1 with TRBJ1-2; unclear D gene. Germline V gene sequence: CDR1 MNHNS, CDR2 SASEGT. The V gene lost 10 bases and the J gene lost 5 bases, with 17 bases spanning the gap. The CDR3 loop spans 13 amino acids. The CDR3, as DNA: TGTGCCACCAAAAAGGAGGGCATTTATGGCTACACCTTC. Its translation is CATKKEGIYGYTF.

J is TRBJ1-4 and V is TRBV7-6, with D possibly matching TRBD1 (6 bases). Germline CDR1 reads SGHVS; CDR2 reads FNYEAQ. The V gene lost 5 bases and the J gene lost 10 bases, with 14 bases spanning the gap. The CDR3 consists of 13 residues. The CDR3 is CASSPAGTPKLFF. The CDR3 coding sequence is TGTGCCAGCAGCCCCGCTGGGACACCAAAACTGTTTTTT.

In this sample, this clonotype turned up a few times. The chain couples TRBV20-1 to TRBJ1-2, with 10 bases aligning to TRBD1. Germline V lookup: CDR1 DFQATT, CDR2 SNEGSKA (reference sequence). This CDR3 has 13 residues. The V and J ends lost 6 bases and 8 bases, in that order; junction bases with no gene match: 9. In DNA, the CDR3 is TGCAGTGCCCAACTCGGGACAGGGGAGGGCTACACCTTC. Its protein is CSAQLGTGEGYTF.

A single count supports this clonotype. The chain couples TRBV5-4 to TRBJ2-1; TRBD1 agrees at 9 bases. CDR1 SGHNT and CDR2 YYREEE come from the germline V gene (reference sequence). The V gene end was trimmed by 4 bases and the J gene end by 6 bases; junction bases not matched to a gene: 2. The CDR3 sequence is 13 residues long. The DNA of the CDR3 is TGTGCCAGCAGCCTGACAGGGGGCAATGAGCAGTTCTTC. This translates into CASSLTGGNEQFF.

This clonotype was observed a single time. The CDR3, as DNA: TGCAGTGCCCTATATAGGCTATCTAACTATGGCTACACCTTC. Protein: CSALYRLSNYGYTF. V and J are TRBV20-1 and TRBJ1-2; no reliable D call. The germline CDR1 and CDR2 sequences are DFQATT and SNEGSKA (reference sequence). The CDR3 has 14 amino acids. Trimming removed 6 bases from V and 0 bases from J, with 14 bases in between.

This clonotype occurred a few times. The chain employs TRBV19 and TRBJ1-5; 7 bases line up with TRBD1. The germline V gene encodes CDR1 LNHDA and CDR2 SQIVND (reference sequence). CDR3 size: 14 residues. V lost 7 bases and J lost 6; bases outside the gene matches: 9. The CDR3 loop reads CASTETGSGQPQHF. The CDR3 DNA follows: TGTGCCAGTACCGAGACAGGGTCAGGTCAGCCCCAGCATTTT. Supplemented by reference TRBV19 and TRBJ1-5, the full variable domain reads DGGITQSPKYLFRKEGQNVTLSCEQNLNHDAMYWYRQDPGQGLRLIYYSQIVNDFQKGDIAEGYSVSREKKESFPLTVTSAQKNPTAFYLCASTETGSGQPQHFGDGTRLSIL.

The chain employs TRBV10-3 and TRBJ2-7, with TRBD1 matching over 8 bases. This CDR3 comprises 13 residues. Germline CDR1 ENHRY, CDR2 SYGVKD. With V trimmed by 4 bases and J by 3 bases, 2 bases remained unmatched. CDR3 amino acids: CAISADRVYEQYF. The CDR3 nucleotides read TGTGCCATCAGTGCGGACAGGGTCTACGAGCAGTACTTC.

The genes are TRBV6-1 and TRBJ1-2; D not certain. This CDR3 spans 14 amino acids. Germline V gene lookup returns CDR1 MNHNS and CDR2 SASEGT. The V end was cut by 6 bases, the J end by 2 bases, with 13 bases between. The CDR3 nucleotides are TGTGCCAGCAGCCGAATCGGCACAAACTATGGCTACACCTTC. Translating it yields CASSRIGTNYGYTF.

The chain recombines TRBV28 with TRBJ2-7; 8 nucleotides match TRBD1. The CDR3 loop spans 12 amino acids. Germline V gene lookup returns CDR1 MDHEN and CDR2 SYDVKM. V shed 8 bases and J 7 bases; nucleotides not matched to a gene: 7. Here the CDR3 reads CASRTDRGEQYF. CDR3 nucleotides: TGTGCCAGCCGAACCGACAGGGGTGAGCAGTACTTC.

V is TRBV6-1 and J is TRBJ2-7, with 8 bases matching TRBD2. The V gene end was trimmed by 5 bases and the J gene end by 0 bases; junction bases not matched to a gene: 9. Germline loops: CDR1 MNHNS, CDR2 SASEGT. The CDR3 is 16 residues long. CDR3 sequence (DNA): TGTGCCAGCAGTCCCCTGGCGGGAGGCTCCTCCTACGAGCAGTACTTC. Translation gives CASSPLAGGSSYEQYF.

J is TRBJ2-1 and V is TRBV11-2; D is possibly TRBD1 (5 bases). Germline V gives CDR1 SGHAT, CDR2 FQNNGV. V lost 3 bases and J 5 bases, leaving 8 bases between the germline ends. This CDR3 is 13 amino acids long. CDR3 amino acids: CASSFRRDNEQFF. In nucleotides, the CDR3 is TGTGCCAGCAGCTTCCGCAGGGACAATGAGCAGTTCTTC.

This rearrangement joins TRBV20-1 to TRBJ2-4; 11 bases match TRBD2. V dropped 6 bases and J dropped 5; count of bases not matched to a gene: 3. Germline V gene sequence: CDR1 DFQATT, CDR2 SNEGSKA (reference sequence). This CDR3 spans 13 amino acids. DNA of the CDR3: TGCAGTGCAAAGACTAGCGGGGAAAACATTCAGTACTTC. Translated: CSAKTSGENIQYF.

This clonotype was observed a few times. This rearrangement joins TRBV6-5 to TRBJ2-4; unclear D gene. The CDR3 is made up of 16 amino acids. CDR1 is MNHEY, CDR2 SVGAGI, per germline. V was clipped by 0 bases and J by 0 bases, with 9 bases between them. The CDR3 reads CASSYSGSQAKNIQYF. In DNA form, the CDR3 reads TGTGCCAGCAGTTACTCAGGCAGCCAAGCCAAAAACATTCAGTACTTC.

This clonotype was counted a few times. The rearrangement links TRBV24-1 to TRBJ2-7; no clear D gene. V lost 2 bases, J lost 3 bases, and 13 bases lay in between. The CDR3 is 15 amino acids. Per germline, CDR1 KGHDR and CDR2 SFDVKD. CDR3 sequence (DNA): TGTGCCACCAGTGATTCGTCAAGAGGAGACTACGAGCAGTACTTC. Protein sequence: CATSDSSRGDYEQYF.

This clonotype has a single count. The genes are TRBV7-6 and TRBJ1-4, with TRBD1 matching over 8 bases. CDR1 and CDR2 from the germline V gene are SGHVS and FNYEAQ. The CDR3 loop spans 14 amino acids. The V segment lost 5 bases and the J segment 7 bases; nucleotides outside the gene matches: 6. In DNA, the CDR3 is TGTGCCAGCAGCCTCAGGGGGCGCGGTGAAAAACTGTTTTTT. It is translated as CASSLRGRGEKLFF.